This TCR beta chain appears in the sequencing data of a study of CD8 T cell repertoires and HIV-1 epitope variants. Some clones are missing from TCRdb's copy, which holds only in-frame ones; the method was immunoSEQ multiplex PCR. The sample includes almost 4,500 clones, less than 70% of them seen just once. Between the trimmed V and J ends, which lost 2 bases and 4 bases, there was a span of 20 bases. Germline CDR1 reads MNHEY; CDR2 reads SMNVEV (reference sequence). This CDR3 contains 17 residues. Details on this clone: What it binds is unknown.

The chain combines TRBV27 with TRBJ1-1; perhaps TRBD1 as D (5 bases). The sample was cultured CD8+ T cells derived from PBMCs. This receptor was identified in a male donor with HIV. CDR3 amino acids: CASSLQWDGSSVTEAFF. The CDR3 DNA reads TGTGCCAGCAGTTTACAGTGGGACGGATCTTCCGTCACTGAAGCTTTCTTT.